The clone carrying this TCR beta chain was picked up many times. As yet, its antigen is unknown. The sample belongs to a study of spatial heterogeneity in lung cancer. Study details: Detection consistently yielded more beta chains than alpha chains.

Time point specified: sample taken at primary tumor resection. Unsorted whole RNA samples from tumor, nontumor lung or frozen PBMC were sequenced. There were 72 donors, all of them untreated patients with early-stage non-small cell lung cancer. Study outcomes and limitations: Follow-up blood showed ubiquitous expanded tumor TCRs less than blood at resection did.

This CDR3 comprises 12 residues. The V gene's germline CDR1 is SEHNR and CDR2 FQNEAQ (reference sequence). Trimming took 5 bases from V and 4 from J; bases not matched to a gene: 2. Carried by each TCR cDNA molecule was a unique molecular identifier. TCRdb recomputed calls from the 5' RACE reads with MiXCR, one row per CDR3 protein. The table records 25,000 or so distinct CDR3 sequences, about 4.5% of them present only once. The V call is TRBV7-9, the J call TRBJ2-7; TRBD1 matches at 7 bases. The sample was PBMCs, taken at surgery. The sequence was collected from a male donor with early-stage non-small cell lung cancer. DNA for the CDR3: TGTGCCAGCAGCAAACAGGGGTACGAGCAGTACTTC. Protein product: CASSKQGYEQYF. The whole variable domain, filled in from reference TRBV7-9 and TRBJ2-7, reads DTGVSQNPRHKITKRGQNVTFRCDPISEHNRLYWYRQTLGQGPEFLTYFQNEAQLEKSRLLSDRFSAERPKGSFSTLEIQRTEQGDSAMYLCASSKQGYEQYFGPGTRLTVT.